This T cell receptor beta chain was recovered during a study of blood T cell repertoires in COVID-19. Generated by immunoSEQ multiplex PCR, the TCRdb table keeps only in-frame clones and is missing some. This table has approximately 300,000 clones, about 90% appearing once. After removal of 3 bases from V and 5 bases from J, the junction contained 7 bases not matched to a gene. From germline, CDR1 is SGDLS and CDR2 YYNGEE. This CDR3 contains 14 residues. The receptor was isolated from a woman in her twenties or thirties with COVID-19, enrolled during active disease. The chain is built from TRBV9 and TRBJ1-1; 7 bases match TRBD1. The sample taken for sequencing was peripheral blood. The CDR3 DNA is TGTGCCAGCAGCGAATCGGGACAGCTTACTGAAGCTTTCTTT. Its protein is CASSESGQLTEAFF.